Following are 27 T cell receptor beta chains from one sample sequenced in a study of yellow fever vaccine responses in identical twins. TCRdb re-analysed the RT-PCR reads in MiXCR, keeping a single row per CDR3 protein. The sample includes about 19,000 distinct CDR3 sequences, approximately 71% of them seen just once. Specimen: T cells from blood (PBMCs), unsorted or a sorted subset (not recorded which), collected before or after yellow fever vaccination (not recorded which). The receptors were sampled from a woman aged 18 to 35 who received the yellow fever vaccine.

This chain uses TRBV11-3 with TRBJ2-1, with 12 bases identical to TRBD2. The CDR3 contains 15 residues. CDR1 SGHNT and CDR2 YENEEA come from the germline V gene. V lost 5 bases to trimming and J lost 5 bases; unmatched junction nucleotides: 4. CDR3 sequence: CASSRLAGANNEQFF. The CDR3 DNA reads TGTGCCAGCAGCCGACTAGCGGGGGCAAACAATGAGCAGTTCTTC.

J is TRBJ2-3 and V is TRBV20-1, with TRBD2 matching 11 bases. This CDR3 region has 16 residues. The ends lost 6 bases at V and 4 bases at J; junction bases unmatched: 12. Germline V gene lookup returns CDR1 DFQATT and CDR2 SNEGSKA (reference sequence). CDR3 DNA: TGCAGTGCATTAAAAGCTAGCGGGGGGAGTTCAGATACGCAGTATTTT. Translation gives CSALKASGGSSDTQYF.

The rearrangement joins TRBV18 to TRBJ1-5; a possible D gene is TRBD1 (6 bases). Germline V gene data show CDR1 as KGHSH and CDR2 as LQKENI. The ends were cut back, 2 bases at V and 1 base at J, with 9 bases in the middle. The CDR3 consists of 15 residues. CDR3 sequence (DNA): TGTGCCAGCTCACCAGAGGGGGTAAGCAATCAGCCCCAGCATTTT. It is translated as CASSPEGVSNQPQHF.

The gene calls are TRBV7-9 and TRBJ2-7; D unclear. The germline V gene encodes CDR1 SEHNR and CDR2 FQNEAQ (reference sequence). The CDR3 has 13 residues. Trimming shortened V by 3 bases and J by 3 bases, and 9 bases separated the two germline ends. Here the CDR3 reads CASSFSGNYEQYV. The CDR3 DNA sequence: TGTGCCAGCAGCTTCTCAGGAAACTACGAGCAGTACGTC.

This sequence joins TRBV12-3 or TRBV12-4 and TRBJ1-6; TRBD1 aligns across 7 bases. This CDR3 is 14 amino acids long. V trimming: 6 bases; J trimming: 9 bases; junction bases outside the gene matches: 8. CDR3 sequence: CASSGTARGSPLHF. Here the CDR3 DNA reads TGTGCCAGCAGCGGGACAGCGAGGGGTTCACCCCTCCACTTT.

CDR3 in amino acids: CAIGDTQYF. The CDR3 DNA reads as TGTGCCATCGGGGATACGCAGTATTTT. The V and J genes are TRBV7-9 and TRBJ2-3, with D hard to call. Germline CDR1 reads SEHNR; CDR2 reads FQNEAQ (reference sequence). The V gene lost 10 bases and the J gene lost 6 bases, with 5 bases spanning the gap. This CDR3 region has 9 residues.

The genes are TRBV18 and TRBJ2-1; the D gene is possibly TRBD2 (7 bases). The V and J ends lost 6 bases and 0 bases respectively, with 15 bases between them. The germline V gene encodes CDR1 KGHSH and CDR2 LQKENI. The CDR3 consists of 16 residues. This chain's CDR3 is CASSPRGASSYNEQFF. CDR3 DNA: TGTGCCAGCTCGCCTCGGGGGGCGAGCTCCTACAATGAGCAGTTCTTC.

The gene calls are TRBV7-9 and TRBJ2-1; TRBD2 aligns across 14 bases. CDR3 size: 16 residues. Germline assignment: CDR1 SEHNR and CDR2 FQNEAQ (reference sequence). V lost 4 bases, J lost 9 bases, and 8 bases stayed unmatched. CDR3 loop: CASSSQGLAGVFEQFF. In DNA form, the CDR3 reads TGTGCCAGCAGCTCTCAGGGACTAGCGGGAGTTTTTGAGCAGTTCTTC.

With respect to this clonotype: At one end the junction does not follow the germline gene, possibly because of a read error. The chain employs TRBV6-1 and TRBJ2-7; D gene uncertain. CDR1 MNHNS and CDR2 SASEGT come from the germline V gene. CDR3 length: 9 amino acids. CDR3 nucleotides: TGTGCCAGCAGCCCCGAGGAGCACTTC. Its translation is CASSPEEHF.

This chain joins TRBV15 and TRBJ1-6, with 7 bases matching TRBD1. The CDR3 sequence is 15 residues long. Germline-derived CDR1 and CDR2 are LNHNV and YYDKDF (reference sequence). With 5 bases clipped from V and 6 bases from J, the junction kept 7 bases outside the gene matches. This chain's CDR3 is CATSGGDRFNSPLHF. CDR3 DNA: TGTGCCACCAGCGGCGGGGACAGATTTAATTCACCCCTCCACTTT.

The rearrangement links TRBV18 to TRBJ1-2; D call uncertain. Germline V gives CDR1 KGHSH, CDR2 LQKENI. The V end lost 2 bases, the J end lost 4 bases, and 11 bases lay between the germline ends. There are 14 residues in the CDR3. For the CDR3, the DNA is TGTGCCAGCTCACCAGAAGGAGGCACCTATGGCTACACCTTC. Translation gives CASSPEGGTYGYTF.

CDR3 residues: CASSLLGTGFEKLFF. The CDR3 bases are TGCGCCAGCTCGCTCCTCGGGACAGGGTTTGAAAAACTGTTTTTT. The chain joins TRBV4-1 to TRBJ1-4, with TRBD1 matching over 9 bases. V was clipped by 8 bases and J by 7 bases; unmatched bases: 11. Per germline, CDR1 MGHRA and CDR2 YSYEKL. The CDR3 contains 15 residues.

The chain is built from TRBV5-6 and TRBJ1-2; TRBD1 matches at 8 bases. Germline V gives CDR1 SGHDT, CDR2 YYEEEE. Trimming at V came to 4 bases and at J to 4 bases, leaving 6 bases not matched to a gene. CDR3 length equals 14 residues. In nucleotides, the CDR3 is TGTGCCAGCAGCCCGGACAGGGTGGGCTATGGCTACACCTTC. Encoded protein: CASSPDRVGYGYTF.

This clonotype was seen a few times. The rearrangement uses TRBV29-1 and TRBJ2-7, with 11 nucleotides matching TRBD2. Germline CDR1 is SQVTM and CDR2 is ANQGSEA. CDR3 length: 13 residues. J lost 6 bases, V lost 7 bases, and 8 bases had no gene match. CDR3 loop: CSAEVLAGGEQYF. DNA of the CDR3: TGCAGCGCAGAAGTTCTAGCGGGAGGCGAGCAGTACTTC.

In the case of this clonotype: One end of the junction does not line up with germline, which may come from a read error. V and J are TRBV20-1 and TRBJ1-4; D gene uncertain. CDR1 and CDR2 (germline): DFQATT, SNEGSKA (reference sequence). The CDR3 sequence is 15 residues long. The chain's CDR3 is CSARALGKGLEKLFF. The CDR3 nucleotides read TGCAGTGCCAGAGCTCTGGGTAAAGGGTTGGAAAAACTGTTTTTT.

This clonotype was counted only a few times. V and J are TRBV12-3 or TRBV12-4 and TRBJ1-1, with 8 bases fitting TRBD1. V lost 6 bases and J lost 0; bases outside the gene matches: 6. CDR3 length: 15 residues. CDR3 in DNA: TGTGCCAGCAGGGTCTGGGACAGGATGAACACTGAAGCTTTCTTT. This gives the protein CASRVWDRMNTEAFF.

The J gene is TRBJ2-1, the V gene TRBV2; D may be TRBD2 (5 bases). This CDR3 region has 15 residues. V lost 0 bases and J 4 bases, leaving 10 bases between the germline ends. Germline V gene sequence: CDR1 SNHLY, CDR2 FYNNEI. The DNA for the CDR3 is TGTGCCAGCAGTGAAGCCGGGGTGGCATACAATGAGCAGTTCTTC. As protein: CASSEAGVAYNEQFF.

Only a few counts were recorded for this clonotype. The V gene is TRBV14, the J gene TRBJ2-2; D is unresolved. Trimming pared 0 bases from V and 4 bases from J, leaving 15 bases between. This CDR3 region has 17 residues. Germline loops: CDR1 SGHDN, CDR2 FVKESK. The CDR3 spells CASSQDRWESVTGELFF. The CDR3 bases are TGTGCCAGCAGCCAAGATCGGTGGGAAAGTGTCACCGGGGAGCTGTTTTTT.

The chain recombines TRBV18 with TRBJ2-3; D unclear. Germline assignment: CDR1 KGHSH and CDR2 LQKENI. The CDR3 is 12 residues long. V was pared by 4 bases and J by 0 bases, with 2 bases between. The CDR3 spells CASSQSTDTQYF. The DNA for the CDR3 is TGTGCCAGCTCACAGAGCACAGATACGCAGTATTTT.

The chain recombines TRBV2 with TRBJ2-7; D is ambiguous. CDR3 length equals 14 residues. Between the trimmed V and J ends, which lost 11 bases and 3 bases, there was a span of 20 bases. Germline CDR1 is SNHLY and CDR2 is FYNNEI. For the CDR3, the DNA is TGTGCCGGACGTCCAGAAGCCGCCAACTACGAGCAGTACTTC. Translated, it gives CAGRPEAANYEQYF.

In this sample, this clonotype turned up once. The gene calls are TRBV11-2 and TRBJ1-2; D ambiguous. This CDR3 spans 15 amino acids. CDR1 SGHAT and CDR2 FQNNGV come from the germline V gene. The V and J ends lost 5 bases and 1 base respectively, with 14 bases between them. This CDR3 is CASSPDYNGNYGYTF. The CDR3 DNA reads as TGTGCCAGCAGCCCAGACTACAACGGTAACTATGGCTACACCTTC.

This clonotype was seen only a few times. The CDR3 nucleotides are TGTGCCAGCTCACCTCCCGGGACAGAGTCTGAAGCTTTCTTT. Translated: CASSPPGTESEAFF. The chain joins TRBV18 to TRBJ1-1, with TRBD1 matching over 7 bases. Per germline, CDR1 KGHSH and CDR2 LQKENI. CDR3 length equals 14 residues. The trim removed 3 bases at V and 6 bases at J, leaving 7 bases unmatched.

V is TRBV7-7 and J is TRBJ2-1; 7 positions match TRBD2. With 6 bases clipped from V and 4 bases from J, the junction kept 9 bases outside the gene matches. The CDR3 has 15 residues. Looked up from germline, CDR1 is SSHAT and CDR2 is FNYEAQ (reference sequence). CDR3 residues: CASSSRASGYNEQFF. CDR3 DNA: TGTGCCAGCAGTTCGCGGGCTAGCGGTTACAATGAGCAGTTCTTC.

This clonotype appeared a few times. CDR3 protein: CASSFGAGYTF. In DNA form, the CDR3 reads TGTGCCAGCAGCTTCGGGGCTGGCTACACCTTC. The rearrangement links TRBV5-6 to TRBJ1-2; maybe TRBD1 (5 bases). The germline V gene encodes CDR1 SGHDT and CDR2 YYEEEE. V was pared by 2 bases and J by 7 bases, with 6 bases between. The CDR3 consists of 11 residues.

CDR3 nucleotide sequence: TGTGCCTCACTACAGGGTTACAATCAGCCCCAGCATTTT. Its translation is CASLQGYNQPQHF. J is TRBJ1-5 and V is TRBV10-3, with D perhaps TRBD1 (6 bases). The CDR3 totals 13 residues. Germline values: CDR1 ENHRY, CDR2 SYGVKD. Trimming stripped 11 bases from V and 3 bases from J, with 14 bases between.

This clonotype was seen just once. The rearrangement links TRBV5-1 to TRBJ2-3; the match to TRBD2 covers 7 bases. Trimming at V came to 7 bases and at J to 2 bases, leaving 7 bases not matched to a gene. The CDR3 runs 14 residues. CDR1 and CDR2 from the germline V gene are SGHRS and YFSETQ. The CDR3: CASAAGAPTDTQYF. The CDR3 DNA follows: TGCGCCAGCGCGGCGGGAGCCCCCACAGATACGCAGTATTTT.

This clonotype has a handful of counts. The rearrangement links TRBV13 to TRBJ1-4; 10 bases agree with TRBD1. After removal of 0 bases from V and 13 bases from J, the junction contained 8 bases not matched to a gene. Germline-derived CDR1 and CDR2 are PRHDT and FYEKMQ (reference sequence). There are 15 residues in the CDR3. The CDR3 nucleotides are TGTGCCAGCAGCTTAGGCGGGACAGGGGACGTGAGACTGTTTTTT. Protein: CASSLGGTGDVRLFF. The full variable domain, rest sourced from reference TRBV13 and TRBJ1-4, is AAGVIQSPRHLIKEKRETATLKCYPIPRHDTVYWYQQGPGQDPQFLISFYEKMQSDKGSIPDRFSAQQFSDYHSELNMSSLELGDSALYFCASSLGGTGDVRLFFGSGTQLSVL.